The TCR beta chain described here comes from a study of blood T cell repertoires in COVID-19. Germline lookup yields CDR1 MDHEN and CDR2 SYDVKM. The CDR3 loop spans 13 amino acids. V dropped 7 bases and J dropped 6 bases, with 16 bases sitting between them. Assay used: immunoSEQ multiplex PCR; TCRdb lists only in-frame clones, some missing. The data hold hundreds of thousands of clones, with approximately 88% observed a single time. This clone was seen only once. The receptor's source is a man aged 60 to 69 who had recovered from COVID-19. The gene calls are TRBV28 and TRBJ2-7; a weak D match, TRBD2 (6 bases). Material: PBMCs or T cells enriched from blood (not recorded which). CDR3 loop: CASTEGGAGEQYF. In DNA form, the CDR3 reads TGTGCCAGCACCGAGGGCGGGGCAGGCGAGCAGTACTTC.